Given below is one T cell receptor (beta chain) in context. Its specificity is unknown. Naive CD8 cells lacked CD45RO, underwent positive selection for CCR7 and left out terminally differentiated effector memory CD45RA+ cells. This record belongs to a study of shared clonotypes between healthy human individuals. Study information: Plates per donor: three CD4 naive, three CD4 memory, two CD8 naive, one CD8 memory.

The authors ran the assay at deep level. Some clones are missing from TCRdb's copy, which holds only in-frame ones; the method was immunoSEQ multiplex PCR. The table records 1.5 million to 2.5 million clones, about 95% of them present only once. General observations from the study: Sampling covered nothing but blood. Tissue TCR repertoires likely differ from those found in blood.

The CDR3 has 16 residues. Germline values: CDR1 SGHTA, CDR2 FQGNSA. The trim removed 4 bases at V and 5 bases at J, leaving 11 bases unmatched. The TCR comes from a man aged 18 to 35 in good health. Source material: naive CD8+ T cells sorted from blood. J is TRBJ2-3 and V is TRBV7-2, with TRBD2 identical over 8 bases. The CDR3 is CASSSPSGGRGDTQYF. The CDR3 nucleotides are TGTGCCAGCAGCTCGCCAAGCGGGGGCCGGGGAGATACGCAGTATTTT.